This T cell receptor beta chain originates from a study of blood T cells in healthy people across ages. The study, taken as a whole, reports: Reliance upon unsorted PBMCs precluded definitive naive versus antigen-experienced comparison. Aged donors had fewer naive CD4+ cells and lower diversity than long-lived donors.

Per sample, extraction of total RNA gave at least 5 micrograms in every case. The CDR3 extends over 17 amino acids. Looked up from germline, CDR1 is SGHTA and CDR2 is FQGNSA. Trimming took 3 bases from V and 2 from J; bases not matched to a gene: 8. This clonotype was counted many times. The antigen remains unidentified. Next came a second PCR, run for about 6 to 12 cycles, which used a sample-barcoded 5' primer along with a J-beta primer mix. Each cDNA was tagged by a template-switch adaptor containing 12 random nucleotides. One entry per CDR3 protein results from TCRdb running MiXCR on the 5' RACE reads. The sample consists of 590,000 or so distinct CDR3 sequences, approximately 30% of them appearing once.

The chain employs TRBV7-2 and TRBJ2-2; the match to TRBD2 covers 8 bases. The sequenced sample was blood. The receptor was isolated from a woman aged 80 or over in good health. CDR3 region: CASSFYAGGLNTGELFF. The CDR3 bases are TGTGCCAGCAGCTTCTACGCGGGGGGCCTTAACACCGGGGAGCTGTTTTTT.